The source of this TCR beta chain is a study of cytomegalovirus exposure and HLA in healthy donors. Primers included in the PCR were 60 Vbeta and 13 Jbeta primers. TCRdb's copy holds only in-frame clones and misses some; the assay was immunoSEQ multiplex PCR. There are some 200,000 clones in the sample; approximately 70% occur only once, and 2.6% lies in the top ten. This clone was detected once. The CDR3 spans 15 residues. Germline V gene sequence: CDR1 SGHAT, CDR2 FQNNGV. The trim removed 6 bases at V and 4 bases at J, leaving 8 bases unmatched. The origin of this receptor is a man between 40 and 49 years old in good health and CMV-seropositive. The sequenced sample was PBMCs. V is TRBV11-2 and J is TRBJ1-3; 8 nucleotides line up with TRBD1. The DNA of the CDR3 is TGTGCCAGCAGTGCCGACAGGGGAGGAGGAAACACCATATATTTT. Translation: CASSADRGGGNTIYF.